Detailed here is one T cell receptor (beta chain). This specimen belongs to a study of Ad26.COV2.S vaccination and SARS-CoV-2 variants. Sequencing used immunoSEQ multiplex PCR; TCRdb keeps in-frame clones, though not all of them. The sample has about 680,000 clones; 89% are singletons. Noted treatment: 15 to 20 received Ad26.COV2.S at low or high dose, single or two shots; several received placebo; per-sample allocation not given. Sampling was performed 63 days after the first vaccine or placebo injection. Germline V gene sequence: CDR1 SGHDN, CDR2 FVKESK. Trimming cost V 4 bases and J 1 base; bases outside gene matches: 7. This CDR3 has 18 residues.

The input for sequencing was peripheral blood, taken in a trial of Ad26.COV2.S vaccine versus placebo. The sequence was obtained from a person between 18 and 60 years old who received the Ad26.COV2.S COVID-19 vaccine or a placebo. This chain joins TRBV14 and TRBJ2-3, with 14 bases fitting TRBD2. The CDR3 nucleotides are TGTGCCAGCAGCCCCGGGACTAGCGGGAGAGGGGGCACAGATACGCAGTATTTT. This translates into CASSPGTSGRGGTDTQYF.